The 30 T cell receptor beta chains reported below all come from one sample, sequenced in a study of regulatory T cells in long-lasting Graves disease. Construction of TCR beta libraries relied on iRepertoire HTBI primers and on Arm-PCR targeting CDR3 regions. TCRdb itself ran the multiplex PCR reads through MiXCR, one entry per CDR3 protein. The sample contains more than 400,000 distinct CDR3 sequences, about 17% of which appear only once. Time point described: newly diagnosed GD, antithyroid drugs for less than 3 months. The TCR library was prepared using RNA isolated from PBMCs. In addition, the sample was reused for a study of T cells in Graves' hyperthyroidism and ophthalmopathy.

The sample here was peripheral blood mononuclear cells (PBMCs), taken at new diagnosis, from a patient treated with antithyroid drugs. The source of these receptors is a man aged 35 to 55 with Graves disease.

This clonotype was found a few times. The chain is built from TRBV9 and TRBJ1-1; no definite D call. Germline V lookup: CDR1 SGDLS, CDR2 YYNGEE. The V end lost 3 bases, the J end lost 3 bases, and 9 bases lay between the germline ends. This CDR3 contains 13 residues. This CDR3 reads CASSAAGYTEAFF. CDR3 DNA: TGTGCCAGCAGCGCGGCGGGCTACACTGAAGCTTTCTTT.

CDR3 in amino acids: CASSRQGTTSPLHF. The CDR3 nucleotides are TGTGCCAGCAGCCGACAGGGAACAACTTCACCCCTCCACTTT. The chain employs TRBV14 and TRBJ1-6; 7 bases are shared with TRBD1. There are 14 residues in the CDR3. Germline values: CDR1 SGHDN, CDR2 FVKESK. Trimming took 4 bases from V and 9 from J; bases not matched to a gene: 6. Together with reference TRBV14 and TRBJ1-6, the CDR3 gives the full variable domain: EAGVTQFPSHSVIEKGQTVTLRCDPISGHDNLYWYRRVMGKEIKFLLHFVKESKQDESGMPNNRFLAERTGGTYSTLKVQPAELEDSGVYFCASSRQGTTSPLHFGNGTRLTVT.

This clonotype was detected ten times or more. The V and J genes are TRBV11-2 and TRBJ2-4, with D perhaps TRBD1 or TRBD2 (5 bases each). Trimming removed 4 bases from V and 8 bases from J, with 18 bases in between. The CDR3 is made up of 15 amino acids. Germline V CDR1 and CDR2: SGHAT, FQNNGV. CDR3 loop: CASSSPGGHGDIQYF. CDR3 DNA sequence: TGTGCCAGCAGCTCCCCTGGGGGTCATGGAGACATTCAGTACTTC. The full variable domain, completed using reference TRBV11-2 and TRBJ2-4, is EAGVAQSPRYKIIEKRQSVAFWCNPISGHATLYWYQQILGQGPKLLIQFQNNGVVDDSQLPKDRFSAERLKGVDSTLKIQPAKLEDSAVYLCASSSPGGHGDIQYFGAGTRLSVL.

The V and J genes are TRBV5-1 and TRBJ2-1, with D maybe TRBD2 (5 bases). V shed 4 bases and J shed 0 bases, with 11 bases lying between them. CDR3 length: 15 residues. Germline CDR1 reads SGHRS; CDR2 reads YFSETQ. CDR3 protein: CASSHGLPSYNEQFF. In DNA form, the CDR3 reads TGCGCCAGCAGCCATGGACTGCCCTCCTACAATGAGCAGTTCTTC.

A word on this clonotype: A read error is likely here: a far larger clone is one base away. V and J are TRBV28 and TRBJ2-1; 10 bases align to TRBD2. The DNA end is a closer match to TRBJ2-3, so the J assignment may be wrong. The germline V gene has CDR1 MDHEN and CDR2 SYDVKM. The CDR3 length is 16 residues. This chain's CDR3 is CASNFPLAGNTDTQYF. CDR3 DNA sequence: TGTGCCAGCAATTTCCCACTAGCGGGAAACACAGATACGCAGTATTTT.

The J gene is TRBJ2-5, the V gene TRBV6-1; TRBD2 matches 7 bases. The end of the DNA fits TRBJ2-7 better, so the J call may be wrong. CDR3 length equals 16 residues. Germline CDR1 is MNHNS and CDR2 is SASEGT. CDR3 in DNA: TGTGCCAGCAGCTCCCCGGAGGCGGGGGTGACCTACGAGCAGTACTTC. Protein: CASSSPEAGVTYEQYF.

V gene TRBV6-5 combines with J gene TRBJ2-3, with no clear D. V lost 1 base to trimming and J lost 0 bases, with 5 bases between them. CDR3 length equals 14 residues. Germline V gene lookup returns CDR1 MNHEY and CDR2 SVGAGI. The CDR3, as DNA: TGTGCCAGCAGTTACTTAAAAAGCACAGATACGCAGTATTTT. It yields the protein CASSYLKSTDTQYF.

In its sample, this clonotype was seen many times. V is TRBV29-1 and J is TRBJ1-1; D call uncertain. CDR1 and CDR2 (germline): SQVTM, ANQGSEA. The CDR3 contains 12 residues. Trimming left V 5 bases short and J 1 base short, with 8 bases between. This CDR3 is CSVPDGNTEAFF. In DNA form, the CDR3 reads TGCAGCGTTCCCGACGGGAACACTGAAGCTTTCTTT.

This clonotype showed up just once. A read error is possible here, since a much larger clone lies one base away. This chain joins TRBV2 and TRBJ2-2; tentatively, D is TRBD2 (5 bases). Germline V CDR1 and CDR2: SNHLY, FYNNEI. The CDR3 length is 14 residues. Here the CDR3 reads CASSEYRNTGELVF. The CDR3 region has the DNA TGTGCCAGCAGTGAATACAGAAACACCGGGGAGCTGGTTTTT.

This clonotype has only a few counts. V is TRBV7-3 and J is TRBJ2-2; D assignment may be TRBD1 or TRBD2 (5 bases each). Germline CDR1 reads SGHTA; CDR2 reads FQGTGA. V was clipped by 5 bases and J by 0 bases, with 10 bases between them. The length of the CDR3 is 15 residues. CDR3 DNA: TGTGCCAGCAGCCGGGACGTAGCGAACACCGGGGAGCTGTTTTTT. It codes for CASSRDVANTGELFF.

This clonotype was seen many times. The gene calls are TRBV10-1 and TRBJ2-3, with 10 nucleotides matching TRBD2. Trimming at V came to 5 bases and at J to 6 bases, leaving 8 bases not matched to a gene. CDR1 WNHNN and CDR2 SYGVQD come from the germline V gene (reference sequence). The CDR3 extends over 15 amino acids. CDR3 coding DNA: TGCGCCAGCAGTTCTAGCGGGGGAGGATTGGATACGCAGTATTTT. The encoded protein is CASSSSGGGLDTQYF.

The chain couples TRBV19 to TRBJ2-1; 7 bases are a match to TRBD2. Germline V CDR1 and CDR2: LNHDA, SQIVND (reference sequence). This CDR3 region has 14 residues. V was clipped by 4 bases and J by 5 bases; unmatched bases: 5. CDR3 coding DNA: TGTGCCAGTAGTAGCGGGAGCGGGCACAATGAGCAGTTCTTC. This codes for CASSSGSGHNEQFF.

This chain connects TRBV10-3 to TRBJ2-7; 7 bases agree with TRBD2. J gave up 3 bases and V 5 bases, and 7 bases lay outside the gene matches. Germline V gene sequence: CDR1 ENHRY, CDR2 SYGVKD. The CDR3 has 14 amino acids. The CDR3 sequence is CAISIAGDFYEQYF. Here the CDR3 DNA reads TGTGCCATCAGTATAGCGGGTGATTTCTACGAGCAGTACTTC.

This chain uses TRBV5-1 with TRBJ2-1; 8 bases line up with TRBD1. CDR1 and CDR2 (germline): SGHRS, YFSETQ. The junction had 14 bases not matched to a gene; V was cut back by 0 bases and J by 12 bases. The length of the CDR3 is 16 residues. The CDR3 DNA follows: TGCGCCAGCAGCTTGGGGACAGGGCGGGGTATCGATGCGCAGTTCTTC. Translation: CASSLGTGRGIDAQFF.

This clonotype was recorded many times. The CDR3 nucleotides read TGTGCCAGCAGCCAAGATCTGGGGATCGGGCCGCAAGAGACCCAGTACTTC. Amino acids: CASSQDLGIGPQETQYF. The rearrangement joins TRBV3-1 to TRBJ2-5; D not resolved. The CDR3 runs 17 residues. Trimming pared 0 bases from V and 2 bases from J, leaving 16 bases between. Per germline, CDR1 LGHDT and CDR2 YNNKEL (reference sequence).

The sample holds many counts of this clonotype. This chain joins TRBV27 and TRBJ1-5; the D is unclear. V lost 4 bases, J lost 5 bases, and 9 bases lay in between. The CDR3 loop spans 13 amino acids. CDR1 and CDR2 (germline): MNHEY, SMNVEV (reference sequence). CDR3 nucleotide sequence: TGTGCCAGCAGTTACTCTAGGGATCAGCCCCAGCATTTT. Translated, it gives CASSYSRDQPQHF.

This clonotype has a count of ten or more. V gene TRBV28 combines with J gene TRBJ2-7; D is possibly TRBD1 or TRBD2 (5 bases each). This CDR3 comprises 13 residues. The V and J ends lost 7 bases and 5 bases respectively, with 15 bases between them. Germline lookup yields CDR1 MDHEN and CDR2 SYDVKM. CDR3 in amino acids: CASTMAGRDEQYF. The CDR3 DNA sequence: TGTGCCAGCACCATGGCAGGGCGGGACGAGCAGTACTTC.

In its sample, this clonotype was seen many times. The chain joins TRBV20-1 to TRBJ1-1, with TRBD1 as a possible D gene (6 bases). The CDR3 runs 16 residues. CDR1 and CDR2 (germline): DFQATT, SNEGSKA (reference sequence). Trimming took off 0 bases at V and 0 bases at J, with 14 bases between the two ends. The CDR3: CSARETGTPMNTEAFF. Here the CDR3 DNA reads TGCAGTGCTAGAGAGACCGGGACACCAATGAACACTGAAGCTTTCTTT.

This clonotype was detected many times. The rearrangement joins TRBV5-1 to TRBJ1-6; TRBD1 is a possible D gene (6 bases). Germline CDR1 reads SGHRS; CDR2 reads YFSETQ. This CDR3 region has 15 residues. V was pared by 4 bases and J by 4 bases, with 12 bases between. CDR3: CASSPGDGYNSPLHF. Written as DNA, the CDR3 is TGCGCCAGCAGCCCAGGGGACGGTTATAATTCACCCCTCCACTTT.

There are a few counts of this clonotype. V gene TRBV6-1 combines with J gene TRBJ1-1; D gene ambiguous. The V end lost 2 bases, the J end lost 2 bases, and 12 bases lay between the germline ends. The CDR3 length is 15 residues. Germline lookup yields CDR1 MNHNS and CDR2 SASEGT. CDR3 nucleotides: TGTGCCAGCAGTGAACGTCTCCTGGGCAACACTGAAGCTTTCTTT. It codes for CASSERLLGNTEAFF.

The CDR3 nucleotides read TGTGCCAGCAGCCCTAGCTGGATTACTCCGTCAGGTGAGCAGTTCTTC. This gives the protein CASSPSWITPSGEQFF. The chain joins TRBV9 to TRBJ2-1, with TRBD2 as a possible D gene (5 bases). Trimming cost V 4 bases and J 9 bases, with 23 bases left between them. CDR1 and CDR2 (germline): SGDLS, YYNGEE. The CDR3 is 16 residues long.

This clonotype was seen more than once but under ten times. A much larger clone is a single base away; this may be a read error. V usage is TRBV7-6 and J usage is TRBJ2-1; maybe TRBD2 (5 bases). Germline V lookup: CDR1 SGHVS, CDR2 FNYEAQ. This CDR3 is built from 14 residues. V shed 3 bases and J shed 0 bases, with 6 bases lying between them. The CDR3 coding sequence is TGTGCCAGCAGCTTCGCGGGCTCCTACAATGAGCAGTTCTTC. As protein: CASSFAGSYNEQFF.

The sample holds many counts of this clonotype. The chain couples TRBV20-1 to TRBJ2-7; D is uncertain. The CDR3 extends over 15 amino acids. Germline-derived CDR1 and CDR2 are DFQATT and SNEGSKA (reference sequence). V dropped 0 bases and J dropped 0 bases, with 12 bases sitting between them. CDR3 nucleotide sequence: TGCAGTGCTAGAGATCGGGCGGTAAGCTCCTACGAGCAGTACTTC. Residues: CSARDRAVSSYEQYF.

This clonotype came up many times. The V and J genes are TRBV27 and TRBJ2-7; 13 bases are a match to TRBD2. The length of the CDR3 is 16 residues. J lost 5 bases, V lost 5 bases, and 9 bases had no gene match. CDR1 is MNHEY, CDR2 SMNVEV, per germline (reference sequence). The CDR3 loop is CASSKLAGGPINEQYF. Here the CDR3 DNA reads TGTGCCAGCAGTAAACTAGCGGGAGGGCCAATAAACGAGCAGTACTTC.

Turning to this clonotype: Given a much more abundant clone one base away, this may be a read error. This chain joins TRBV10-3 and TRBJ2-1; 11 bases align to TRBD2. The germline V gene has CDR1 ENHRY and CDR2 SYGVKD. The CDR3 is 15 amino acids. Here the CDR3 reads CTISDRLAGGNEQFF. In DNA, the CDR3 is TGTACCATCAGTGACAGGCTAGCGGGAGGAAATGAGCAGTTCTTC.

In its sample, this clonotype was seen many times. This chain links TRBV7-2 with TRBJ2-4; D unresolved. The CDR3 covers 15 residues. V dropped 1 base and J dropped 8 bases, with 15 bases sitting between them. The germline CDR1 and CDR2 sequences are SGHTA and FQGNSA. The CDR3 reads CASSLVAGTWDIQYF. In DNA form, the CDR3 reads TGTGCCAGCAGCTTAGTCGCAGGCACTTGGGACATTCAGTACTTC.

The table lists this clonotype with many counts. The chain employs TRBV27 and TRBJ1-5; D unresolved. Germline V gives CDR1 MNHEY, CDR2 SMNVEV (reference sequence). V shed 5 bases and J shed 11 bases, with 16 bases lying between them. The CDR3 is made up of 13 amino acids. The CDR3 is CASSSFPVRAQHF. The CDR3 coding sequence is TGTGCCAGCAGTAGCTTCCCCGTTAGGGCCCAGCATTTT.

The chain couples TRBV25-1 to TRBJ1-2, with a tentative D call TRBD1 (5 bases). CDR3 size: 13 residues. Trimming removed 3 bases from V and 7 bases from J, with 12 bases in between. In germline, CDR1 is MGHDK, CDR2 SYGVNS. The CDR3 is CASSERPGFGYTF. The DNA of the CDR3 is TGTGCCAGCAGTGAGCGACCAGGGTTTGGCTACACCTTC.

This clonotype was detected only a few times. The chain employs TRBV11-1 and TRBJ2-3, with TRBD1 matching 9 bases. Per the germline V gene, CDR1 is SGHAT and CDR2 is FQDESV (reference sequence). The V segment lost 4 bases and the J segment 2 bases; nucleotides outside the gene matches: 16. The length of the CDR3 is 19 residues. Here the CDR3 reads CASSSPYRGRIGDTDTQYF. CDR3 nucleotide sequence: TGTGCCAGCAGCTCGCCCTACAGGGGGCGGATCGGAGACACAGATACGCAGTATTTT.

In this sample, this clonotype turned up many times. CDR3 DNA sequence: TGTGCCAGCAGCCCGGCGGGGAGCGTCGAGCAGTACTTC. The encoded protein is CASSPAGSVEQYF. This chain connects TRBV27 to TRBJ2-7; possibly TRBD2 for D (6 bases). V dropped 6 bases and J dropped 6 bases, with 15 bases sitting between them. CDR3 length: 13 amino acids. Germline loops: CDR1 MNHEY, CDR2 SMNVEV (reference sequence).